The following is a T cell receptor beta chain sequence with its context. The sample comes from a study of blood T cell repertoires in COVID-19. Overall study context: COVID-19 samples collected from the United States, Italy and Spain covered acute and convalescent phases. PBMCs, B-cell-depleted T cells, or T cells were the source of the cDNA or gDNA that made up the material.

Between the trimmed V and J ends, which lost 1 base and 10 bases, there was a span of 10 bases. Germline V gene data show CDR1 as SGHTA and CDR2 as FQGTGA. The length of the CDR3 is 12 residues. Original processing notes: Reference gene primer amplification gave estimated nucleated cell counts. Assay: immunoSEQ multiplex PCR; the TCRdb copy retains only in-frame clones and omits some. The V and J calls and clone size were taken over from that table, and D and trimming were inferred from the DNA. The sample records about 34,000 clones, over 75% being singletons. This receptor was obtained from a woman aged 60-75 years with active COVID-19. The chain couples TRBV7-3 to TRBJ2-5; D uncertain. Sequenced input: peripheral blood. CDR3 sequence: CASSLNSGDQYF. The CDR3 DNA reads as TGTGCCAGCAGCTTAAACTCCGGAGACCAGTACTTC.